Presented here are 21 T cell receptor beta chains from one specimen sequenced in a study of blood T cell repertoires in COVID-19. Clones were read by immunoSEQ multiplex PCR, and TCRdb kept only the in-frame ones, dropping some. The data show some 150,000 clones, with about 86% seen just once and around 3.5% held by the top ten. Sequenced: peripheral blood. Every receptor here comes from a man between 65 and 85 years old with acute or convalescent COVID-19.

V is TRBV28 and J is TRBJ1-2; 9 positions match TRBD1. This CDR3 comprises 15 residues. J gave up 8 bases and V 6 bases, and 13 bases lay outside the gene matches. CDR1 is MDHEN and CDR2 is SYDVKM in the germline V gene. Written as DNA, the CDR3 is TGTGCCAGCAGCCCGACTCTACAGGGGGCGCGGGGCTACACCTTC. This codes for CASSPTLQGARGYTF.

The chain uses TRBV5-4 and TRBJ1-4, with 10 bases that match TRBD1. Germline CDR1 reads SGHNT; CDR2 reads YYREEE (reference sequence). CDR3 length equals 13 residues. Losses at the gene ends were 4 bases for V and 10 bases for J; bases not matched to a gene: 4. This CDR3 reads CASSLGQGGKLFF. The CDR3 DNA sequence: TGTGCCAGCAGCCTAGGACAGGGGGGAAAACTGTTTTTT.

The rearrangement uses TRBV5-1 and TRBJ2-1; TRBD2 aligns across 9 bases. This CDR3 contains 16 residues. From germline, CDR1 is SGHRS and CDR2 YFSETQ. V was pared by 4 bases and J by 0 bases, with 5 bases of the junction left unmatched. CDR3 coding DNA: TGCGCCAGCAGCACATATAGCGGGAGCTCCTACAATGAGCAGTTCTTC. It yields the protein CASSTYSGSSYNEQFF.

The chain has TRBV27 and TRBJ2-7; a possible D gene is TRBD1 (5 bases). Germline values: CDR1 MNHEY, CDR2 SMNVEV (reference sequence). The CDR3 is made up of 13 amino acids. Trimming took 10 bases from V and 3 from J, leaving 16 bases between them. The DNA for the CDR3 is TGTGCCACCCGAAGGGGCGCGAACTACGAGCAGTACTTC. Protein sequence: CATRRGANYEQYF.

Here the CDR3 DNA reads TGTGCCACCAGTGATTTCACCGGGACAGGGGTGACCACCGGGGAGCTGTTTTTT. It is translated as CATSDFTGTGVTTGELFF. The V gene is TRBV24-1, the J gene TRBJ2-2; 10 bases agree with TRBD1. The CDR3 loop spans 18 amino acids. Germline CDR1 is KGHDR and CDR2 is SFDVKD. With V trimmed by 1 base and J by 4 bases, 8 bases remained unmatched.

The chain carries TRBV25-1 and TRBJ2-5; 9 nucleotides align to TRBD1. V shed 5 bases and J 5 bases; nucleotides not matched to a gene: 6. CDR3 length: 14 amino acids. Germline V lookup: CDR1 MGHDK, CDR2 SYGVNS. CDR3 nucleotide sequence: TGTGCCAGCAGTTCGACAGGGGGTCGGGAGACCCAGTACTTC. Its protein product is CASSSTGGRETQYF.

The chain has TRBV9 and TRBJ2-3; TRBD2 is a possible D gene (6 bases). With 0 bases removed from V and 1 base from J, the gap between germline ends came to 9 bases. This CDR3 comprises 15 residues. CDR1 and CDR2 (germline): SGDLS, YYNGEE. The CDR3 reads CASSVVPSGTDTQYF. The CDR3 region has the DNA TGTGCCAGCAGCGTAGTTCCTAGCGGCACAGATACGCAGTATTTT.

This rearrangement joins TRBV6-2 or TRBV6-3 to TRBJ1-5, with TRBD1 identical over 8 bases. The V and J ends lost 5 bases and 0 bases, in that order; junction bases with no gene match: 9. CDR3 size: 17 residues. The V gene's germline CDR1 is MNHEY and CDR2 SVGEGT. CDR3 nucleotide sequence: TGTGCCAGCAGTGACCTCGGGACAGGCCTTAGCAATCAGCCCCAGCATTTT. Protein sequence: CASSDLGTGLSNQPQHF.

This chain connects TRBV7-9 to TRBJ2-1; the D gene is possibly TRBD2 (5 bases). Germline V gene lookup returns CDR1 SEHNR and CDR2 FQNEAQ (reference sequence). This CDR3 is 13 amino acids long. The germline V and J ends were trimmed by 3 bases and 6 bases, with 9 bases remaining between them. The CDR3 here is CASSLAGLNEQFF. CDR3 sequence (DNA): TGTGCCAGCAGCTTGGCGGGCCTCAATGAGCAGTTCTTC.

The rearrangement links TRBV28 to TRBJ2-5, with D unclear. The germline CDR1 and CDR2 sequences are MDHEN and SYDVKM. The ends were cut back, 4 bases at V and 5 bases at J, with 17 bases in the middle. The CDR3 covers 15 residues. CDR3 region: CASSSHPQVLETQYF. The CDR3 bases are TGTGCCAGCAGTTCCCACCCGCAGGTTCTGGAGACCCAGTACTTC.

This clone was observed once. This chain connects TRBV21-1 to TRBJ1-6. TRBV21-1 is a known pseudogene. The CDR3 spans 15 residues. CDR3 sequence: CASSKGSAGNSPLHF. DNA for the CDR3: TGTGCCAGCAGCAAAGGCTCGGCGGGAAATTCACCCCTCCACTTT.

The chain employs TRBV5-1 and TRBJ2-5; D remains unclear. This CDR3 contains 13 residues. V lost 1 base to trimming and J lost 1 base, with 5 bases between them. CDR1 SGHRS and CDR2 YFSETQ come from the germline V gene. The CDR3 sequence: CASSLNTQETQYF. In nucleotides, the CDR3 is TGCGCCAGCAGCTTGAACACCCAAGAGACCCAGTACTTC.

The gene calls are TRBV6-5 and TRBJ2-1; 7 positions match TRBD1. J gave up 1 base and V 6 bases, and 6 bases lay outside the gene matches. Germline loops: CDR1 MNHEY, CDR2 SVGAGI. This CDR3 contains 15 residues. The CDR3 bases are TGTGCCAGCAGCCGAACGACAGGGTCCTACAATGAGCAGTTCTTC. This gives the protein CASSRTTGSYNEQFF.

Here the CDR3 reads CASRVTGDFQPQHF. CDR3 coding DNA: TGTGCCAGCAGGGTGACAGGGGATTTTCAGCCCCAGCATTTT. The chain uses TRBV28 and TRBJ1-5, with 8 positions matching TRBD1. The germline CDR1 and CDR2 sequences are MDHEN and SYDVKM. J was trimmed by 6 bases and V by 6 bases; bases with no gene match: 7. The CDR3 contains 14 residues.

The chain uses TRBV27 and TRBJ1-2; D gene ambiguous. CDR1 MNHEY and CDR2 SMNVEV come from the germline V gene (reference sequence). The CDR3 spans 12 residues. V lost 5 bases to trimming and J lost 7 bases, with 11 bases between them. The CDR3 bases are TGTGCCAGCAGTCCCTTGGAGGGTGGCTACACCTTC. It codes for CASSPLEGGYTF.

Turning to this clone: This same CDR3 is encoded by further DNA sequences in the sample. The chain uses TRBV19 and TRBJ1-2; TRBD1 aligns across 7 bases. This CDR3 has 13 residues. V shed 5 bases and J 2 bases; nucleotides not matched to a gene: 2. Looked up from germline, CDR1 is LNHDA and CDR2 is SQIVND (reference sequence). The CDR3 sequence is CASSPTGNYGYTF. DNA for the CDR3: TGTGCCAGTAGTCCGACAGGGAACTATGGCTACACCTTC.

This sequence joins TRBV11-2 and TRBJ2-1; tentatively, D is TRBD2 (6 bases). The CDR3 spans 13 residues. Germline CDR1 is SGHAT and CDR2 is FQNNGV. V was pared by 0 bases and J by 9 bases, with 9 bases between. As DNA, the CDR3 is TGTGCCAGCAGCTTAGAATACGGGGGTGAGCAGTTCTTC. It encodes CASSLEYGGEQFF.

The CDR3: CASSPSGHRANGYTF. The CDR3 DNA sequence: TGTGCCAGCAGCCCCTCCGGACACCGGGCTAATGGCTACACCTTC. The gene calls are TRBV7-3 and TRBJ1-2; D may be TRBD1 (5 bases). CDR3 length: 15 amino acids. CDR1 SGHTA and CDR2 FQGTGA come from the germline V gene. Trimming took 5 bases from V and 6 from J, leaving 19 bases between them.

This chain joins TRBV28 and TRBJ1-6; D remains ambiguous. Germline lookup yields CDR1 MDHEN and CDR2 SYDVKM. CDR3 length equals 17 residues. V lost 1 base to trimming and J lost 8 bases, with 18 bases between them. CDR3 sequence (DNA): TGTGCCAGCAGTTTATCACCGACCGGGAAGTCGGATTCACCCCTCCACTTT. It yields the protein CASSLSPTGKSDSPLHF. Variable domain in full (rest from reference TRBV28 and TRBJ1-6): DVKVTQSSRYLVKRTGEKVFLECVQDMDHENMFWYRQDPGLGLRLIYFSYDVKMKEKGDIPEGYSVSREKKERFSLILESASTNQTSMYLCASSLSPTGKSDSPLHFGNGTRLTVT.

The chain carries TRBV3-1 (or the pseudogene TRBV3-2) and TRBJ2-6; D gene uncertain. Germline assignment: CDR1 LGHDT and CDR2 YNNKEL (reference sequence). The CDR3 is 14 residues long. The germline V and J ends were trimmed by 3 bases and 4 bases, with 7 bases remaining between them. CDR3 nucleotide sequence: TGTGCCAGCAGCCAGCCAGAAGGGGCCAACGTCCTGACTTTC. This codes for CASSQPEGANVLTF.

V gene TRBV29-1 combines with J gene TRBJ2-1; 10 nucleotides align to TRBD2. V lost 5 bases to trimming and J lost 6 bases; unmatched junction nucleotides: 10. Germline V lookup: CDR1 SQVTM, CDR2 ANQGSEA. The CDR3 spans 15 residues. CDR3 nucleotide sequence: TGCAGCGTTTGGCCTAGCGGGAGTCGGGGCAATGAGCAGTTCTTC. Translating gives CSVWPSGSRGNEQFF.